The sequence of this TCR beta chain was determined in a study of vaccination effects on CD4 cells after COVID-19. Study details: Researchers obtained post-vaccine samples at a median of 72 days past the second dose.

ViraFEST expansion of antigen-specific CD4+ T cells with viral peptide pools preceded sequencing. Following culture for under 12 days, CD4+ T cells were isolated. Every participant took two doses of the BNT162b2 or mRNA-1273 vaccine. Each vaccine recipient was nucleocapsid antibody negative and had no prior SARS-CoV-2 infection. On both days 3 and 7, half of the culture medium was replaced with IL-2 medium. In the case of this clone: Its antigen is still unknown.

This CDR3 has 16 amino acids. The V and J ends lost 1 base and 6 bases, in that order; junction bases with no gene match: 7. Germline CDR1 SGHTA, CDR2 FQGNSA. The method was immunoSEQ multiplex PCR; TCRdb's version includes in-frame clones alone and lacks a portion of them. The sample has 60,000 to 85,000 clones; around two thirds are singletons. The chain has TRBV7-2 and TRBJ2-5, with TRBD2 matching over 11 bases. This clonotype was obtained from a human donor who received a COVID-19 vaccine. The specimen comprised CD4+ T cells from PBMCs cultured with HCoV-229E spike peptides, sampled after COVID-19 vaccination. In DNA, the CDR3 is TGTGCCAGCAGCTTAGTTGGTAGCGGGGGGGCGAAGACCCAGTACTTC. Protein: CASSLVGSGGAKTQYF.